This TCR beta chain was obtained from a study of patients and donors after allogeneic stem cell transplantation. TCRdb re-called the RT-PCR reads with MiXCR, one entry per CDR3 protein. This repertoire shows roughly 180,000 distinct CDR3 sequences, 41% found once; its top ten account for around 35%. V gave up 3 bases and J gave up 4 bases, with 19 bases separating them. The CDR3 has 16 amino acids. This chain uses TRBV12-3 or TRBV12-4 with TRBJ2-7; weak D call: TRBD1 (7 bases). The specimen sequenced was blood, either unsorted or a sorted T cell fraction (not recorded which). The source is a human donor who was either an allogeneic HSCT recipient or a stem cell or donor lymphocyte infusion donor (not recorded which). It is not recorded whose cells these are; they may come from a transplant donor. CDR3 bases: TGTGCCAGCAGTTTGGAAGGGGGCGGGATTATTTACGAGCAGTACTTC. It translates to CASSLEGGGIIYEQYF.